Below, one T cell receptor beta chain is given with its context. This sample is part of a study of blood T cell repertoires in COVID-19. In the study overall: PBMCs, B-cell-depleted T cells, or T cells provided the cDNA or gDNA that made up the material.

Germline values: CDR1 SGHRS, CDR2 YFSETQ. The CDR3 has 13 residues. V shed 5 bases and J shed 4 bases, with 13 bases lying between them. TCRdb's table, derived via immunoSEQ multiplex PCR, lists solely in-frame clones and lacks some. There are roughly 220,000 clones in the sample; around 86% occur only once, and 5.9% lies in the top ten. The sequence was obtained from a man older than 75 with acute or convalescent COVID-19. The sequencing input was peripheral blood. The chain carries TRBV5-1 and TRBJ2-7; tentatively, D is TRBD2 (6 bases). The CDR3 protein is CASRPGEGYEQYF. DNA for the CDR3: TGCGCCAGCAGGCCGGGGGAAGGGTACGAGCAGTACTTC.